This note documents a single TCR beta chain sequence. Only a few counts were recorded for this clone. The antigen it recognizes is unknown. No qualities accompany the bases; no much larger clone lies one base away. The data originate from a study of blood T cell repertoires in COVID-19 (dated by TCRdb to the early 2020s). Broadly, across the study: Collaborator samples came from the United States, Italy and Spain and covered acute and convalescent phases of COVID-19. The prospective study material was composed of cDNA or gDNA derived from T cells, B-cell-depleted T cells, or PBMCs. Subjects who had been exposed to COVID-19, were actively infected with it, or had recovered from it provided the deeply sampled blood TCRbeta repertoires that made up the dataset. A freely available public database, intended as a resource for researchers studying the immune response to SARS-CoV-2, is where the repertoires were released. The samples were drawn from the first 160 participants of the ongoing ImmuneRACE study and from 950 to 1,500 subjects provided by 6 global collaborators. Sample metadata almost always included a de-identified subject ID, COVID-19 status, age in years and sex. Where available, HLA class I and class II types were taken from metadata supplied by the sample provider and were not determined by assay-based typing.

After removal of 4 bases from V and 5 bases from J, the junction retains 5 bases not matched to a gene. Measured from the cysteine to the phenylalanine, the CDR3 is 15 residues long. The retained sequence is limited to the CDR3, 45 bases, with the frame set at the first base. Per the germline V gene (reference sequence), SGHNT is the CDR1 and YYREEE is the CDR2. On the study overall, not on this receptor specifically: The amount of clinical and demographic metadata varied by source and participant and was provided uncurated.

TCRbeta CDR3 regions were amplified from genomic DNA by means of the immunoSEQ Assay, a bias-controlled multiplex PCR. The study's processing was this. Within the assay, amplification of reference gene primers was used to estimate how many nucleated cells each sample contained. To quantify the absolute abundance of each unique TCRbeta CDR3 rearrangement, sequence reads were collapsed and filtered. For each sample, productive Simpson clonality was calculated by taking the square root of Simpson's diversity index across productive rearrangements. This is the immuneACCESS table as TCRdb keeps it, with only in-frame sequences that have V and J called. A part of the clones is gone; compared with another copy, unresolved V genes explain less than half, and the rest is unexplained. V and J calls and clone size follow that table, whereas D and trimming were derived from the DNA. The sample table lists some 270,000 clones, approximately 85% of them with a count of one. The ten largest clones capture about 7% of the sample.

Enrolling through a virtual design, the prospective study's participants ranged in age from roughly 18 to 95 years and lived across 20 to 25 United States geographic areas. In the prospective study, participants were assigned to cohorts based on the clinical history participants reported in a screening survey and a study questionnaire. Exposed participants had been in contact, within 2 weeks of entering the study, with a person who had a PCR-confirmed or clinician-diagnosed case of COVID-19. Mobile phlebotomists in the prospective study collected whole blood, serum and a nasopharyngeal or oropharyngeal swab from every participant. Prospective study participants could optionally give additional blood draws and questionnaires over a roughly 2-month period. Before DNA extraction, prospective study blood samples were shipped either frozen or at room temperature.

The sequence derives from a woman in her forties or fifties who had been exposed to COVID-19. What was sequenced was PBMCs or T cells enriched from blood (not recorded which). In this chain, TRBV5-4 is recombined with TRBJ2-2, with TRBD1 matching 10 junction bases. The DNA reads TGTGCCAGCAGCCGGGCGGGACAGGGGACCGGGGAGCTGTTTTTT. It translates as CASSRAGQGTGELFF.